The source of this TCR beta chain is a study of cytomegalovirus exposure and HLA in healthy donors. This PCR relied on a set of 60 Vbeta primers and 13 Jbeta primers. Measured with immunoSEQ multiplex PCR; TCRdb has only the in-frame clones, and not every one. The data hold 130,000 to 150,000 clones, with around 74% observed a single time. The ends lost 4 bases at V and 4 bases at J; junction bases unmatched: 4. The germline CDR1 and CDR2 sequences are SQVTM and ANQGSEA. The CDR3 is 13 residues long. Sequenced: PBMCs. This receptor was obtained from a man between 18 and 29 years old in good health and CMV-seropositive. The chain employs TRBV29-1 and TRBJ1-5; 7 bases fit TRBD1. The CDR3 nucleotides read TGCAGCGTTGTGTCAGGGGGGAATCAGCCCCAGCATTTT. Translating it yields CSVVSGGNQPQHF.